This T cell receptor (beta chain) was sequenced during a study of cytomegalovirus exposure and HLA in healthy donors. J was trimmed by 2 bases and V by 3 bases; bases with no gene match: 4. The CDR3 runs 14 residues. Germline V CDR1 and CDR2: GTSNPN, SVGIG (reference sequence). The study ran its PCR with 60 Vbeta and 13 Jbeta primers. Repertoires were generated with immunoSEQ multiplex PCR, while TCRdb's copy carries only in-frame clones and drops some. The profile shows approximately 190,000 clones, over 65% of them singletons. With respect to this clone: The antigen is not known.

General study findings and limits: At a 0.05 false discovery rate, a later analysis found 15,000 to 20,000 TCR beta sequences to be associated with HLA alleles. Some public TCRs appeared in many individuals, while most sequences were rare.

The chain uses TRBV30 and TRBJ2-3, with 8 bases matching TRBD2. The source material was PBMCs. The receptor comes from a woman between 45 and 65 years old in good health and CMV-seropositive. CDR3 amino acids: CAWSREGPTDTQYF. The CDR3 nucleotides read TGTGCCTGGAGCCGGGAGGGTCCCACAGATACGCAGTATTTT.